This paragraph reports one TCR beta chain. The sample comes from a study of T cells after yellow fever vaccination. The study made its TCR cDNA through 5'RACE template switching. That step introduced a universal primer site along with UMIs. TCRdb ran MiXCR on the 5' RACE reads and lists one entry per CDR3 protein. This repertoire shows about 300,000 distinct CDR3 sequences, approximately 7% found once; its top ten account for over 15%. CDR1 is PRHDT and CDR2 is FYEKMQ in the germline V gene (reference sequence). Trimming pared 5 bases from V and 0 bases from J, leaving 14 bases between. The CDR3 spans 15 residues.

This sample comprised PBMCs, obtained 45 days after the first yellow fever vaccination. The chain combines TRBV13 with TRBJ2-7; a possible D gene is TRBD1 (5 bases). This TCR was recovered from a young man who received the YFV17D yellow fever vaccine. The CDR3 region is CASSPRQWSSYEQYF. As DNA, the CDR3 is TGTGCCAGCAGCCCCCGACAGTGGAGCTCCTACGAGCAGTACTTC.